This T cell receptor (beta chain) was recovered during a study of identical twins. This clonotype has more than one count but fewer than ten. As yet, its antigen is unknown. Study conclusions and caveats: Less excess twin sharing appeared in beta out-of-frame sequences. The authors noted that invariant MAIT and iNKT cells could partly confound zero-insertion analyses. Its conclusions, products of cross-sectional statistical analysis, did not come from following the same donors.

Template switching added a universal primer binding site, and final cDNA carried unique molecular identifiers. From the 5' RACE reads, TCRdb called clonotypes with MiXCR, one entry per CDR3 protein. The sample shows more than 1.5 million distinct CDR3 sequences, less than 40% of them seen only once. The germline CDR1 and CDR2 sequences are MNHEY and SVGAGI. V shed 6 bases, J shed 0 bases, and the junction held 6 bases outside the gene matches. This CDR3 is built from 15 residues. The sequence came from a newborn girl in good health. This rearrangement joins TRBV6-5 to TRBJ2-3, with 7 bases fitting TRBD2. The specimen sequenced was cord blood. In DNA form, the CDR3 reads TGTGCCAGCAGAGTCGGGAGGAGGAGCACAGATACGCAGTATTTT. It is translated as CASRVGRRSTDTQYF.